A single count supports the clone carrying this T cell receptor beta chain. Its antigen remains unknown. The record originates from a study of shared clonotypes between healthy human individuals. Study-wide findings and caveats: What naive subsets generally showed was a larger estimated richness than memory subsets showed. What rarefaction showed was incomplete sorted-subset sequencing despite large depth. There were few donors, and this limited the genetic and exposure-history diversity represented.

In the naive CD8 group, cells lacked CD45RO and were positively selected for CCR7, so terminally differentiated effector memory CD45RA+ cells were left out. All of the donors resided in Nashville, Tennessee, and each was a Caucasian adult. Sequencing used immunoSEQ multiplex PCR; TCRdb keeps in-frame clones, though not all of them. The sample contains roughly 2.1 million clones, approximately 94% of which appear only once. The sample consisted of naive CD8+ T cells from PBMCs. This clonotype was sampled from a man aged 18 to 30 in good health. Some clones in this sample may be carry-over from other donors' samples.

CDR3 coding DNA: TGCAGTGGGGCGGGACTAGCGGGGGAGCAGTACTTC. Its protein is CSGAGLAGEQYF. This chain uses TRBV29-1 with TRBJ2-7; 13 bases are a match to TRBD2. CDR3 length equals 12 residues. Germline V gene data show CDR1 as SQVTM and CDR2 as ANQGSEA.